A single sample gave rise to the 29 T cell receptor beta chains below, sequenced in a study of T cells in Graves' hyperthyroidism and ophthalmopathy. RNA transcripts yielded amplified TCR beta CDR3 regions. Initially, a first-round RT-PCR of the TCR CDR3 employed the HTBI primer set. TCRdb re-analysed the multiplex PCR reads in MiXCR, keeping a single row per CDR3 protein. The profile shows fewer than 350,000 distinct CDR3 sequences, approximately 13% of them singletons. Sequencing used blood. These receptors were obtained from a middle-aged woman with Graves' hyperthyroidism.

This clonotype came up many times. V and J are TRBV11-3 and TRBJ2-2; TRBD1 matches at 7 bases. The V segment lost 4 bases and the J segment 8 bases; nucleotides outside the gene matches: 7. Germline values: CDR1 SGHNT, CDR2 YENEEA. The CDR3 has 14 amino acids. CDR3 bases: TGTGCCAGCAGCTCGGGACAGAGGGATGGGGAGCTGTTTTTT. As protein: CASSSGQRDGELFF.

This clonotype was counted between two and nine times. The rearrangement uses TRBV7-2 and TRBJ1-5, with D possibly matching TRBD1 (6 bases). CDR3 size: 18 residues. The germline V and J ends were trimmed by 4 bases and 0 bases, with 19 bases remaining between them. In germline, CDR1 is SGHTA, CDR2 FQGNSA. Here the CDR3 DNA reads TGTGCCAGCAGCTCCTCCGGTTTGGGGGCCTATAGCAATCAGCCCCAGCATTTT. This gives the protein CASSSSGLGAYSNQPQHF.

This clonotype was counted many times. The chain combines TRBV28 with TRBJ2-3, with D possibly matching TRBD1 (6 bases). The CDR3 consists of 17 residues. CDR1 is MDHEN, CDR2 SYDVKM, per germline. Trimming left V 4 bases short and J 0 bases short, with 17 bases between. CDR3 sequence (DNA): TGTGCCAGCAGTTCGACGACTGGGACAAGTAGCACAGATACGCAGTATTTT. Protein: CASSSTTGTSSTDTQYF.

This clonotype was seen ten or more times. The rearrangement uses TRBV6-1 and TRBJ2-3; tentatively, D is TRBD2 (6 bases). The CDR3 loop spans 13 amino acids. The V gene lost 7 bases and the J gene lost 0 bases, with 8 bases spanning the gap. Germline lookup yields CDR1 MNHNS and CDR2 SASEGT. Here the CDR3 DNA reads TGTGCCAGCACCCGGGGGAGCACAGATACGCAGTATTTT. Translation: CASTRGSTDTQYF.

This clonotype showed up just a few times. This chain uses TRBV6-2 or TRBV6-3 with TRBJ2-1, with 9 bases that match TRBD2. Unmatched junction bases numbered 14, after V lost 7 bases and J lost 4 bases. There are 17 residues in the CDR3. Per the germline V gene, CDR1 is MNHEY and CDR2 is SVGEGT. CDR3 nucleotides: TGTGCCAGCACCCCCGCATCCGGGACTAGCACGTACAATGAGCAGTTCTTC. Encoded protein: CASTPASGTSTYNEQFF.

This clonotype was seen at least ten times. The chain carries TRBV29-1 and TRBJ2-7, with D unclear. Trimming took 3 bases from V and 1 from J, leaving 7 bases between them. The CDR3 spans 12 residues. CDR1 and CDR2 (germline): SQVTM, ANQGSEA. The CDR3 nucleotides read TGCAGCGTTGAGGCCACTTCCTACGAGCAGTACTTC. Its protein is CSVEATSYEQYF.

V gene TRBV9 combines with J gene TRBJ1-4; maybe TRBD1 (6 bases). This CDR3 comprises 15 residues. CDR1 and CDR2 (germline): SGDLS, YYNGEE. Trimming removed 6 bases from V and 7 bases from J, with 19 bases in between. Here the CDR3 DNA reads TGTGCCAGCAACCTCGAGGGGGGACTGGGTGAAAAACTGTTTTTT. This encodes CASNLEGGLGEKLFF.

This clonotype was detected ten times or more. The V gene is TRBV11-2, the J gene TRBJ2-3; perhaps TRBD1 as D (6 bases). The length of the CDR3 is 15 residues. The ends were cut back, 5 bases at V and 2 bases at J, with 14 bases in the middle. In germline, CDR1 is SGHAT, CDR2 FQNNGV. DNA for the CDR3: TGTGCCAGCAGCCCCGGGACACCATTCACAGATACGCAGTATTTT. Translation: CASSPGTPFTDTQYF.

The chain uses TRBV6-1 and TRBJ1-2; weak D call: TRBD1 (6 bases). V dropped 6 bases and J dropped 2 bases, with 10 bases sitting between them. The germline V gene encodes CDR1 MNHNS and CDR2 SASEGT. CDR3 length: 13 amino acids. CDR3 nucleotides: TGTGCCAGCAGGGGGGCAGGGAACTATGGCTACACCTTC. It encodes CASRGAGNYGYTF.

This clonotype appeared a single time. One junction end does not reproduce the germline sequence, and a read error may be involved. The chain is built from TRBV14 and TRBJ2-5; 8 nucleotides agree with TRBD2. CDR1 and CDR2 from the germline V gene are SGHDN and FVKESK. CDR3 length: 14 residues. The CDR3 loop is CASSQQRERETHYF. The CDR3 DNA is TGTGCCAGCAGCCAACAGCGGGAGAGGGAGACCCATTACTTC.

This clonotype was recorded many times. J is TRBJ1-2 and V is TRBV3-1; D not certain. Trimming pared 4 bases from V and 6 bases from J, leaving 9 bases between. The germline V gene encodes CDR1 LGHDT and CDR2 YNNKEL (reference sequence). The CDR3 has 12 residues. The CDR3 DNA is TGTGCCAGCAGCCGCGCCGCCGATGGCTACACCTTC. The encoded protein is CASSRAADGYTF.

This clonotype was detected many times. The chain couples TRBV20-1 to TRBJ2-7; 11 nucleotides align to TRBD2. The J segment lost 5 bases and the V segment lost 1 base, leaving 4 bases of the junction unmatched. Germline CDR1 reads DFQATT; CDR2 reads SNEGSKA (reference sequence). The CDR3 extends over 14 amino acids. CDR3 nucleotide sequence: TGCAGTGCTAGAGGTACTAGCGGGAGAAACGAGCAGTACTTC. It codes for CSARGTSGRNEQYF.

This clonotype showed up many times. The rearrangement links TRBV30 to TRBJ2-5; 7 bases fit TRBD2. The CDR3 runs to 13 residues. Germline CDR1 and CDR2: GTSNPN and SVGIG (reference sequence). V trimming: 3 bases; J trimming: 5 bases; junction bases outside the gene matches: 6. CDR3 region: CAWRWVGGETQYF. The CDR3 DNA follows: TGTGCCTGGAGGTGGGTGGGAGGGGAGACCCAGTACTTC.

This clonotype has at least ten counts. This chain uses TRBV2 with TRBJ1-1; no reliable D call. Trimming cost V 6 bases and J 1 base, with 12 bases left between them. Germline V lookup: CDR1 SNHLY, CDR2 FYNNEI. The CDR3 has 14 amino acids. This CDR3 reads CASRWGTGNTEAFF. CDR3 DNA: TGTGCCAGCAGATGGGGAACGGGGAACACTGAAGCTTTCTTT.

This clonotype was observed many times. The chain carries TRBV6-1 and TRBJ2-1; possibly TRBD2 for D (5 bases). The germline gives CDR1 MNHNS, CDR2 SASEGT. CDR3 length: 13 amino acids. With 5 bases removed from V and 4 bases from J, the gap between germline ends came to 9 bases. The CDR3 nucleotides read TGTGCCAGCAGTCTGGACTGGTACAATGAGCAGTTCTTC. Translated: CASSLDWYNEQFF.

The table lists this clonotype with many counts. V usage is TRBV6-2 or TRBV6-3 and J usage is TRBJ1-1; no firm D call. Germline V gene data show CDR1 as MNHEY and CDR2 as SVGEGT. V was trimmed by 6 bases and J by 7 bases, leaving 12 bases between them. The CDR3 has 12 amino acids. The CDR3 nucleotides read TGTGCCAGCAGCAATGGACTGATTGAAGCTTTCTTT. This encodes CASSNGLIEAFF.

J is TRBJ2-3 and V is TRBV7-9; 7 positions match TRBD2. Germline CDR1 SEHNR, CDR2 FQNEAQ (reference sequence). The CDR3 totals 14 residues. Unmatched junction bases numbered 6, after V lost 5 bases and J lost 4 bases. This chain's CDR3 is CASSQGLTADTQYF. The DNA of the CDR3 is TGTGCCAGCAGCCAGGGACTAACGGCAGATACGCAGTATTTT.

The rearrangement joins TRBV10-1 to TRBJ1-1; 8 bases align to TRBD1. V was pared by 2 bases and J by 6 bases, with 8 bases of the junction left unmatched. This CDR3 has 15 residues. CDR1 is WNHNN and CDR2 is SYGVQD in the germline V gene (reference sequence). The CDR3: CASSERTGLPPEAFF. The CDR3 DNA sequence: TGCGCCAGCAGTGAGCGGACAGGGCTCCCTCCTGAAGCTTTCTTT.

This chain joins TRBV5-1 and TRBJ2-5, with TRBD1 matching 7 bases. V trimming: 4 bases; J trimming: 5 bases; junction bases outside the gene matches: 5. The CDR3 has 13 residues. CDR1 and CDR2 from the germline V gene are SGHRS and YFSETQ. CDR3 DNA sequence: TGCGCCAGCAGCCGACAGGGTTCTGAGACCCAGTACTTC. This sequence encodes CASSRQGSETQYF.

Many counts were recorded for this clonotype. This CDR3 is CASERQGGYNEKLFF. CDR3 sequence (DNA): TGTGCCAGCGAGAGACAGGGAGGATATAATGAAAAACTGTTTTTT. The chain couples TRBV2 to TRBJ1-4, with TRBD1 matching 7 bases. Germline V CDR1 and CDR2: SNHLY, FYNNEI. V lost 8 bases to trimming and J lost 4 bases; unmatched junction nucleotides: 10. This CDR3 has 15 residues. The full variable domain, rest sourced from reference TRBV2 and TRBJ1-4, is EPEVTQTPSHQVTQMGQEVILRCVPISNHLYFYWYRQILGQKVEFLVSFYNNEISEKSEIFDDQFSVERPDGSNFTLKIRSTKLEDSAMYFCASERQGGYNEKLFFGSGTQLSVL.

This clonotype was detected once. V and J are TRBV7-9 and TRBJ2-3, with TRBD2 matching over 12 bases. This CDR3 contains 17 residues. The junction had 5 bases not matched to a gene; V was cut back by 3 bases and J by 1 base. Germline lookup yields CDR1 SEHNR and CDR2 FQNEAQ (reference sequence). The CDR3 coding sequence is TGTGCCAGCAGCTTTAGTGGGACTAGCGGGCGCACAGATACGCAGTATTTT. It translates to CASSFSGTSGRTDTQYF.

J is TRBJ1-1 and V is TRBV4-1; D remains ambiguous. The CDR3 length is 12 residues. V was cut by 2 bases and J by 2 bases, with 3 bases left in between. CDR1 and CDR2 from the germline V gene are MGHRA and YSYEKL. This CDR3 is CASSQTNTEAFF. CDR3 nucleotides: TGCGCCAGCAGCCAAACCAACACTGAAGCTTTCTTT.

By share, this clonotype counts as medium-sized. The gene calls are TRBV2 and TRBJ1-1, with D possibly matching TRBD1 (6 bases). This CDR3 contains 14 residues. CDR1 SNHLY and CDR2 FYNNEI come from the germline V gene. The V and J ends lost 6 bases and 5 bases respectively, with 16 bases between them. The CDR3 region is CASSDRKGRTEAFF. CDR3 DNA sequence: TGTGCCAGCAGCGACAGGAAGGGTCGTACTGAAGCTTTCTTT.

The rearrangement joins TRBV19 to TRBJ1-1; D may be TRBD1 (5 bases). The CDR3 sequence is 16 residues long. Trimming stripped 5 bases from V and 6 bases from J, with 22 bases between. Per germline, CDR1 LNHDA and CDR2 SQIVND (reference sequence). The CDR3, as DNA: TGTGCCAGTAGTCTTCGTCTAAGACAGAGCGTATCTGAAGCTTTCTTT. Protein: CASSLRLRQSVSEAFF.

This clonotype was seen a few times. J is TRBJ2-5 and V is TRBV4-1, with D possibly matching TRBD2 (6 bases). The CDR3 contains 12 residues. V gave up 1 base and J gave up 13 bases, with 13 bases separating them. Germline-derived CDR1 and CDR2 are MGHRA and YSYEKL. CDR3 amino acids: CASSQVSGTRYF. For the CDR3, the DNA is TGCGCCAGCAGCCAAGTCTCCGGGACTCGGTACTTC.

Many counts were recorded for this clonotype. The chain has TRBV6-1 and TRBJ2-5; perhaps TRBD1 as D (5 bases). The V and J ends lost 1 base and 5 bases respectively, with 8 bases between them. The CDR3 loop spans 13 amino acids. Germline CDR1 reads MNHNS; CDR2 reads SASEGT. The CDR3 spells CASSEGQSETQYF. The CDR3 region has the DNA TGTGCCAGCAGTGAAGGACAGTCGGAGACCCAGTACTTC.

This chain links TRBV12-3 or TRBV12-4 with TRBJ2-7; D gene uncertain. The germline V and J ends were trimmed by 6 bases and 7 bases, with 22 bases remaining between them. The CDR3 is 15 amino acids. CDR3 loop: CASSAQAQEYVEQYF. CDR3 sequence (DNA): TGTGCCAGCAGCGCGCAAGCTCAGGAGTACGTAGAGCAGTACTTC.

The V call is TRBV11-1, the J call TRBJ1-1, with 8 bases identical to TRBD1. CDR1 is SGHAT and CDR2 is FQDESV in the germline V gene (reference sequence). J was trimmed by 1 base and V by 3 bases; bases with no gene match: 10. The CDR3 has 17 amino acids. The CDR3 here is CASSFSPGTGSNTEAFF. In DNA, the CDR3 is TGTGCCAGCAGCTTCAGCCCCGGGACAGGTTCGAACACTGAAGCTTTCTTT. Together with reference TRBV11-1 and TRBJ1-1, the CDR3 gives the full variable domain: EAEVAQSPRYKITEKSQAVAFWCDPISGHATLYWYRQILGQGPELLVQFQDESVVDDSQLPKDRFSAERLKGVDSTLKIQPAELGDSAMYLCASSFSPGTGSNTEAFFGQGTRLTVV.

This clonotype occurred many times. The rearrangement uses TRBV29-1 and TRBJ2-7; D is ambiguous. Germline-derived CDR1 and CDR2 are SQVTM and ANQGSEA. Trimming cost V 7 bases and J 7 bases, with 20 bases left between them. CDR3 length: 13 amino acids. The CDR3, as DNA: TGCAGCGGTGTCCGAAGGGTCCTTAAGGAGCAGTACTTC. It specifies CSGVRRVLKEQYF.